A selection of T cell receptor beta chains follows, all from one sample in a study of blood T cell repertoires in COVID-19. Measured with immunoSEQ multiplex PCR; TCRdb has only the in-frame clones, and not every one. The sample carries 150,000 or so clones, roughly four fifths recorded once. What was sequenced was peripheral blood. Every receptor here comes from a human donor with acute or convalescent COVID-19. The donor label of this sample is uncertain. The CDR3 runs from the conserved cysteine through the conserved F or W. Fields, in order: V gene, J gene, D gene, clone size, CDR3 protein, CDR3 DNA. D genes are given only for firm matches. Only part of the rows carry a size: once, few, many, or a class if the clone is expanded.

TRBV7-9,TRBJ2-3,-,-,CASSTTGSTDTQYF,TGTGCCAGCAGCACAACAGGTAGCACAGATACGCAGTATTTT
TRBV6-5,TRBJ1-5,TRBD1,-,CASSWGQGTNQPQHF,TGTGCCAGCAGTTGGGGACAGGGAACGAATCAGCCCCAGCATTTT
TRBV5-1,TRBJ1-1,-,-,CASSPDMGTEAFF,TGCGCCAGCAGCCCGGACATGGGCACTGAAGCTTTCTTT
TRBV30,TRBJ1-1,TRBD1,-,CAWSGDRGPGVNTEAFF,TGTGCCTGGAGCGGGGACAGGGGGCCTGGGGTGAACACTGAAGCTTTCTTT
TRBV3-1/TRBV3-2,TRBJ2-4,-,-,CASSQDRTAAKNIQYF,TGTGCCAGCAGCCAAGATCGGACTGCCGCCAAAAACATTCAGTACTTC
TRBV6-5,TRBJ2-7,TRBD1,-,CASSTPRQGTYEQYF,TGTGCCAGCAGTACACCGAGACAGGGAACCTACGAGCAGTACTTC
TRBV7-9,TRBJ1-2,-,-,CASDSDSNYGYTF,TGTGCCAGCGACAGCGATTCTAACTATGGCTACACCTTC
TRBV29-1,TRBJ2-3,TRBD2,-,CSVSGGAYGTQYF,TGCAGCGTGAGCGGGGGGGCCTATGGTACGCAGTATTTT
TRBV5-4,TRBJ1-5,TRBD1,few,CASSLGTGSGQPQHF,TGTGCCAGCAGCTTGGGGACAGGGAGTGGGCAGCCCCAGCATTTT
TRBV12-3/TRBV12-4,TRBJ2-2,-,-,CASSFLRAGELFF,TGTGCCAGCAGTTTCTTGAGGGCCGGGGAGCTGTTTTTT
TRBV7-8,TRBJ1-2,-,-,CASSLVREDGYTF,TGTGCCAGCAGCTTAGTCCGGGAGGATGGCTACACCTTC
TRBV9,TRBJ2-2,-,-,CASSVHYTGELFF,TGTGCCAGCAGCGTACACTACACCGGGGAGCTGTTTTTT
TRBV9,TRBJ1-3,-,-,CASSAQVGSSGNTIYF,TGTGCCAGCAGCGCTCAGGTCGGAAGCTCTGGAAACACCATATATTTT
TRBV19,TRBJ2-5,TRBD1,once,CASSGVGQAEETQYF,TGTGCCAGTAGTGGGGTGGGACAGGCGGAAGAGACCCAGTACTTC
TRBV30,TRBJ2-3,TRBD2,-,CAWSQGGVGTDTQYF,TGTGCCTGGAGTCAGGGAGGGGTAGGCACAGATACGCAGTATTTT
TRBV3-1/TRBV3-2,TRBJ1-2,-,-,CASSQERGLGYTF,TGTGCCAGCAGCCAAGAACGGGGATTAGGCTACACCTTC
TRBV5-1,TRBJ2-2,TRBD1,-,CASSSKGGTGAGGELFF,TGCGCCAGCAGTAGCAAAGGAGGGACAGGGGCTGGCGGGGAGCTGTTTTTT
TRBV28,TRBJ2-3,TRBD2,few,CASSTISGGGPLDTQYF,TGTGCCAGCAGTACTATTAGCGGGGGCGGGCCCTTAGATACGCAGTATTTT
TRBV29-1,TRBJ2-5,-,-,CSVDRGFTLQETQYF,TGCAGCGTTGACCGGGGGTTTACCCTTCAAGAGACCCAGTACTTC
TRBV5-4,TRBJ1-3,-,-,CASSTRGGGNTIYF,TGTGCCAGCAGCACCCGGGGGGGTGGAAACACCATATATTTT
TRBV12-3/TRBV12-4,TRBJ2-7,-,-,CASSQGYSYEQYF,TGTGCCAGCAGCCAGGGGTACTCCTACGAGCAGTACTTC
TRBV5-1,TRBJ2-3,TRBD1,-,CASEVLGQSTDTQYF,TGCGCCAGCGAAGTTCTGGGACAGAGCACAGATACGCAGTATTTT
TRBV5-6,TRBJ1-1,TRBD1,-,CASSMDRGGSDTEAFF,TGTGCCAGCAGCATGGACAGGGGAGGAAGTGACACTGAAGCTTTCTTT
TRBV5-1,TRBJ1-2,-,-,CASSSTADNYGYTF,TGCGCCAGCAGTTCGACGGCGGATAACTATGGCTACACCTTC
TRBV19,TRBJ1-1,TRBD1,-,CASTYQTGIIAEAFF,TGTGCCAGTACCTATCAGACAGGGATCATAGCTGAAGCTTTCTTT
TRBV11-2,TRBJ2-3,TRBD1,-,CASSWDRSTDTQYF,TGTGCCAGCAGCTGGGACAGAAGCACAGATACGCAGTATTTT
TRBV19,TRBJ2-2,-,-,CASRVGGQRYTGELFF,TGTGCCAGTCGAGTGGGGGGGCAGCGGTACACCGGGGAGCTGTTTTTT
TRBV18,TRBJ1-1,-,-,CASSPLVGLAEAFF,TGTGCCAGCTCACCACTCGTGGGACTGGCTGAAGCTTTCTTT
TRBV5-1,TRBJ2-7,-,-,CASSPPGGRPEQYF,TGCGCCAGCAGCCCGCCCGGGGGACGACCCGAGCAGTACTTC
TRBV9,TRBJ1-2,-,-,CASSATQGYGYTF,TGTGCCAGCAGCGCCACACAGGGTTATGGCTACACCTTC
TRBV7-3,TRBJ2-7,TRBD1,-,CASSPRGPPYEQYF,TGTGCCAGCAGCCCCAGGGGGCCTCCTTACGAGCAGTACTTC
TRBV10-3,TRBJ1-1,-,once,CAISSIPNTEAFF,TGTGCCATCAGTTCCATTCCGAACACTGAAGCTTTCTTT
TRBV7-6,TRBJ2-5,-,-,CASSLGYRERETQYF,TGTGCCAGCAGCTTAGGTTACAGGGAGCGGGAGACCCAGTACTTC
TRBV6-2/TRBV6-3,TRBJ2-1,TRBD2,-,CASSSLAGINEQFF,TGTGCCAGCAGTTCCCTAGCGGGGATCAATGAGCAGTTCTTC
TRBV5-1,TRBJ2-3,-,-,CASSLEGQGSDTQYF,TGCGCCAGCAGCTTGGAAGGGCAGGGATCAGATACGCAGTATTTT
TRBV3-1/TRBV3-2,TRBJ2-7,-,-,CASSQDSGRAAEQYF,TGTGCCAGCAGCCAAGATAGCGGCCGGGCGGCCGAGCAGTACTTC
TRBV4-3,TRBJ2-7,TRBD2,-,CASSQDSGLAGGYEQYF,TGCGCCAGCAGCCAAGATTCGGGACTAGCGGGGGGATACGAGCAGTACTTC
TRBV5-4,TRBJ1-6,-,-,CASSTNRGVRSYNSPLHF,TGTGCCAGCAGCACGAATCGGGGTGTACGGTCCTATAATTCACCCCTCCACTTT
TRBV19,TRBJ2-2,-,-,CASSIDLGGAVTGELFF,TGTGCCAGTAGTATAGATCTTGGGGGCGCGGTCACCGGGGAGCTGTTTTTT
TRBV12-3/TRBV12-4,TRBJ2-7,TRBD2,-,CASSFLREGEQYF,TGTGCCAGCAGTTTCCTAAGGGAGGGCGAGCAGTACTTC